The 3 T cell receptor beta chains presented below share a single source sample, sequenced in a study of Graves' ophthalmopathy and Graves' hyperthyroidism. Scientists amplified the TCR beta CDR3 regions from RNA transcripts. The workflow started with a first-round RT-PCR run with HTBI primers and then moved on to a second-round multiplex PCR. Via MiXCR, TCRdb re-called the multiplex PCR reads, giving one row per CDR3 protein. The table lists 600,000 to 650,000 distinct CDR3 sequences, roughly 20% of them singletons. The sequenced sample consisted of peripheral blood. These receptor sequences come from a young woman with stable Graves' hyperthyroidism. Some clones in this sample may be carry-over from other donors' samples.

The chain joins TRBV30 to TRBJ1-1; no definite D call. V was trimmed by 4 bases and J by 2 bases, leaving 11 bases between them. Germline CDR1 GTSNPN, CDR2 SVGIG (reference sequence). This CDR3 contains 13 residues. The CDR3 spells CAWIKQLNTEAFF. CDR3 sequence (DNA): TGTGCCTGGATTAAACAGCTTAACACTGAAGCTTTCTTT.

The chain joins TRBV19 to TRBJ2-4; 11 nucleotides align to TRBD2. Per the germline V gene, CDR1 is LNHDA and CDR2 is SQIVND (reference sequence). Trimming removed 7 bases from V and 9 bases from J; junction bases left unmatched: 11. The CDR3 runs to 15 residues. The CDR3 nucleotides read TGTGCCAGTACTGCTACTAGCGGGAGAGGGGGCATTCAGTACTTC. Encoded protein: CASTATSGRGGIQYF.

The chain has TRBV10-3 and TRBJ2-5; D uncertain. In germline, CDR1 is ENHRY, CDR2 SYGVKD. CDR3 length: 12 amino acids. The germline V and J ends were trimmed by 3 bases and 3 bases, with 5 bases remaining between them. CDR3 sequence (DNA): TGTGCCATCAGTGACACCGAAGAGACCCAGTACTTC. This sequence encodes CAISDTEETQYF.